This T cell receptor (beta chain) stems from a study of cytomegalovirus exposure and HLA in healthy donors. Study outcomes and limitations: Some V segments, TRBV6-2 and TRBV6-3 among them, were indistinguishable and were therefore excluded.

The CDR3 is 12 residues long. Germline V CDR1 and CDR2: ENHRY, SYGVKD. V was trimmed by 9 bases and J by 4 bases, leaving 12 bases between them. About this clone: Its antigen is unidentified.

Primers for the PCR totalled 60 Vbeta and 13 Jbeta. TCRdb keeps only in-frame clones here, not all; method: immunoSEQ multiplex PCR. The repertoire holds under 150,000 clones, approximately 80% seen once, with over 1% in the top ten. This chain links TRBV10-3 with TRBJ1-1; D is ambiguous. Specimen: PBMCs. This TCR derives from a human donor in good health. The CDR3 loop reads CAIGLSGTEAFF. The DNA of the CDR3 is TGTGCCATAGGCTTGAGCGGCACTGAAGCTTTCTTT.